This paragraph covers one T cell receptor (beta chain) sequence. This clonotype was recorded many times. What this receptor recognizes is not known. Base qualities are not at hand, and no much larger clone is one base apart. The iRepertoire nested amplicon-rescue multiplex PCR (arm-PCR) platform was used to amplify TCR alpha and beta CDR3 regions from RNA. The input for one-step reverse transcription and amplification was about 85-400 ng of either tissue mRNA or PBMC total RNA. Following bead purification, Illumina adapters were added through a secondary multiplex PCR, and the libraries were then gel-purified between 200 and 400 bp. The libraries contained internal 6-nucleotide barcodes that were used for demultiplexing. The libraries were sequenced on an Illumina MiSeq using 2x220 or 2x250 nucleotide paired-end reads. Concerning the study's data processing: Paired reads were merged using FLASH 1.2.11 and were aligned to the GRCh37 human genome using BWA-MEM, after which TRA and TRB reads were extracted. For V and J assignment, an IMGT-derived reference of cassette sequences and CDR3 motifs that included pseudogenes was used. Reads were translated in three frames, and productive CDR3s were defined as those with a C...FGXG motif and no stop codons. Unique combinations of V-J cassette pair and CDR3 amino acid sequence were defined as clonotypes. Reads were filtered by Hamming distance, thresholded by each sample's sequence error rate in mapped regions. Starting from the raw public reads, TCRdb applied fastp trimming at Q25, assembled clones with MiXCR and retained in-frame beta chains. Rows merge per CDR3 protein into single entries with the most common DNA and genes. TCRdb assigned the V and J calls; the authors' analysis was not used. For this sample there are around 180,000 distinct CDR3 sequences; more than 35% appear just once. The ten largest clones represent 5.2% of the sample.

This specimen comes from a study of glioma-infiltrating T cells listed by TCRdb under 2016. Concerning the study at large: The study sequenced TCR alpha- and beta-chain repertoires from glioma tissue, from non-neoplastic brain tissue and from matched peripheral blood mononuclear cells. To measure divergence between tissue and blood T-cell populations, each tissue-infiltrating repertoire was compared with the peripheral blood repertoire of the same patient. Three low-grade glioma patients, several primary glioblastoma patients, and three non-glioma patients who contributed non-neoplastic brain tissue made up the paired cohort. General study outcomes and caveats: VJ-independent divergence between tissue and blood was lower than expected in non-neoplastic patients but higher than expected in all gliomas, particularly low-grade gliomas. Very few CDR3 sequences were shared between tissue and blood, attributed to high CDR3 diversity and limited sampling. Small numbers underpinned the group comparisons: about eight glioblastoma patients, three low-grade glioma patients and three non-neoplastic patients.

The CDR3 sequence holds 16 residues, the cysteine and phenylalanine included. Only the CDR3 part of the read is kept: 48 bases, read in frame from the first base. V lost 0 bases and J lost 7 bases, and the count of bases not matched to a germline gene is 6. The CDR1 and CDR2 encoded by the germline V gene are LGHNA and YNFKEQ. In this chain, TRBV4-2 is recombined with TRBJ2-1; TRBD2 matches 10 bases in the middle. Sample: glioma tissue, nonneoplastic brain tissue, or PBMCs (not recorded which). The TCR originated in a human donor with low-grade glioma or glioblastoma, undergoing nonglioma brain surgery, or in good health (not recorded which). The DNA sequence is TGTGCCAGCAGCCAAGAATGGGCTAGCGGGAGAAATGAGCAGTTCTTC. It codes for CASSQEWASGRNEQFF.